This T cell receptor (beta chain) comes out of a study of T cell responses to AZD1222 COVID-19 vaccine. TCRdb's table, derived via immunoSEQ multiplex PCR, lists solely in-frame clones and lacks some. The sample lists around 100,000 clones, 87% occurring once. V dropped 1 base and J dropped 8; count of bases not matched to a gene: 4. The CDR3 loop spans 13 amino acids. Germline loops: CDR1 SGHNT, CDR2 YENEEA. Findings and limits, study-wide: White British ancestry dominated among donors, who included more females, and clonal diversity was possibly underestimated. Spike-wide vaccine-associated CD4 TCRs dominated at 160-218 and 743-854. Seropositivity was recorded at baseline in only a handful of AZD1222 recipients.

Comments on this clone: Its target is unknown.

This sequence was found in an adult in good health. V gene TRBV11-3 combines with J gene TRBJ1-1; 7 bases are shared with TRBD1. The specimen comprised peripheral blood, sampled on day 0 of AZD1222 vaccination. The CDR3 here is CASSLGPGQEAFF. The DNA of the CDR3 is TGTGCCAGCAGCTTAGGACCGGGACAGGAAGCTTTCTTT.